The next 30 T cell receptor beta chains were all read from a single sample in a study of CXCR3-negative and CXCR3-positive naive CD8 T cells. The libraries of TRB cDNA were prepared using 5' RACE with UMI labels. One entry per CDR3 protein, without DNA, is what TCRdb gives after re-calling the 5' RACE reads. This listing includes 45,000 to 55,000 distinct CDR3 sequences. Sample: memory CD8+ T cells from blood. The receptors originated from a human donor in good health. Some clones in this sample may be carry-over from other donors' samples.

This chain joins TRBV5-1 and TRBJ2-5. This CDR3 is built from 16 residues. Germline values: CDR1 SGHRS, CDR2 YFSETQ. The CDR3 protein is CASSLEPYKPKETQYF.

The chain is built from TRBV12-3 or TRBV12-4 and TRBJ2-1; TCRdb's D call, TRBD2, is unchecked because there is no DNA. The CDR3 is 18 amino acids. The CDR3: CASSSIELLAGAYNEQFF.

The genes are TRBV6-2 or TRBV6-3 and TRBJ1-1; lacking DNA, the TRBD1 call made by TCRdb goes unchecked. The CDR3 length is 13 residues. Germline CDR1 is MNHEY and CDR2 is SVGEGT. The CDR3 sequence: CASNREVNTEAFF.

V and J are TRBV29-1 and TRBJ2-7. The CDR3 sequence is 13 residues long. CDR1 SQVTM and CDR2 ANQGSEA come from the germline V gene. This chain's CDR3 is CSVTGRTSYEQYF.

This clonotype counts as medium-sized (0.01 to 0.1%) by frequency. The chain employs TRBV4-2 and TRBJ2-1; TCRdb returns TRBD2, unconfirmable since there is no DNA. Germline CDR1 is LGHNA and CDR2 is YNFKEQ. This CDR3 comprises 17 residues. This CDR3 reads CASSQEGGAGAYNEQFF.

The rearrangement links TRBV7-8 to TRBJ1-2. The CDR3 sequence is 11 residues long. Germline values: CDR1 SGHVS, CDR2 FQNEAQ. CDR3 loop: CASSLGNGYTF.

The chain couples TRBV12-3 or TRBV12-4 to TRBJ2-1; the TCRdb call, TRBD2, lacks DNA for checking. The CDR3 contains 14 residues. This chain's CDR3 is CASSTGLNLNEQFF.

The rearrangement links TRBV5-1 to TRBJ2-1; lacking DNA, the TRBD2 call made by TCRdb goes unchecked. CDR1 is SGHRS and CDR2 is YFSETQ in the germline V gene. The CDR3 spans 17 residues. CDR3: CASSLGLPRLAGDEQFF.

The chain carries TRBV4-1 and TRBJ1-1. The CDR3 spans 15 residues. Germline CDR1 MGHRA, CDR2 YSYEKL. This CDR3 reads CASSQEWEQNTEAFF.

The J gene is TRBJ2-5, the V gene TRBV27; there is no DNA to check the TCRdb D call of TRBD1. Germline CDR1 MNHEY, CDR2 SMNVEV (reference sequence). CDR3 length equals 14 residues. The CDR3 sequence: CASSLIGEGETQYF.

This sequence joins TRBV9 and TRBJ1-5; TCRdb's D call, TRBD1, is unchecked because there is no DNA. This CDR3 comprises 15 residues. CDR1 and CDR2 (germline): SGDLS, YYNGEE. CDR3 sequence: CASSLTGTGYQPQHF.

The CDR3: CASSSSGTTYGYTF. The genes are TRBV12-3 or TRBV12-4 and TRBJ1-2; TCRdb outputs TRBD1, but without DNA this stays unchecked. CDR3 size: 14 residues.

The rearrangement uses TRBV21-1 and TRBJ1-1. TRBV21-1 is shown as a pseudogene. This CDR3 region has 15 residues. The CDR3 reads CASSRTLRVNTEAFF.

The chain employs TRBV5-1 and TRBJ2-7; lacking DNA, the TRBD1 call made by TCRdb goes unchecked. This CDR3 is 15 amino acids long. Looked up from germline, CDR1 is SGHRS and CDR2 is YFSETQ. The chain's CDR3 is CASSPGTGAGYEQYF.

The genes are TRBV6-2 or TRBV6-3 and TRBJ2-2. This CDR3 contains 14 residues. CDR1 and CDR2 from the germline V gene are MNHEY and SVGEGT. This CDR3 reads CASSPHPNTGELFF.

This rearrangement joins TRBV12-3 or TRBV12-4 to TRBJ2-4. The CDR3 runs to 13 residues. The chain's CDR3 is CASSLINGDIQYF.

The gene calls are TRBV6-4 and TRBJ1-1; TCRdb designates TRBD1, a call that cannot be tested without DNA. The CDR3 consists of 11 residues. Germline loops: CDR1 MRHNA, CDR2 SNTAGT. The CDR3 sequence is CASSDGTGPFF.

The rearrangement links TRBV10-2 to TRBJ2-7. Germline V CDR1 and CDR2: WSHSY, SAAADI. This CDR3 contains 13 residues. The CDR3 here is CASSLDQSYEQYF.

The chain couples TRBV7-2 to TRBJ1-1. There are 13 residues in the CDR3. Germline V gives CDR1 SGHTA, CDR2 FQGNSA. The chain's CDR3 is CASSLNVNTEAFF.

The chain's CDR3 is CASSKTGKSSGANVLTF. The genes are TRBV21-1 and TRBJ2-6; TCRdb picks TRBD1, but there is no DNA to check that call. TRBV21-1 is deemed a pseudogene. There are 17 residues in the CDR3.

The chain recombines TRBV5-1 with TRBJ2-7. The CDR3 covers 15 residues. Germline V gene sequence: CDR1 SGHRS, CDR2 YFSETQ. This CDR3 is CASSFGLPSSYEQYF.

This chain joins TRBV28 and TRBJ2-7. The germline V gene has CDR1 MDHEN and CDR2 SYDVKM. This CDR3 comprises 15 residues. Here the CDR3 reads CASSLTGLGPYEQYF.

V and J are TRBV20-1 and TRBJ2-2; the TCRdb call, TRBD1, lacks DNA for checking. Germline values: CDR1 DFQATT, CDR2 SNEGSKA (reference sequence). This CDR3 comprises 16 residues. CDR3 loop: CSARDPLAGDTGELFF.

The genes are TRBV6-2 or TRBV6-3 and TRBJ1-1; TCRdb names TRBD1, which stays unverified in the absence of DNA. CDR3 length: 14 amino acids. The germline V gene has CDR1 MNHEY and CDR2 SVGEGT. The CDR3 loop reads CASSKQELNTEAFF.

The chain has TRBV12-3 or TRBV12-4 and TRBJ2-3; TCRdb indicates TRBD1, and absent DNA this call remains unverified. The length of the CDR3 is 16 residues. The CDR3 sequence is CASSVRDTLNTDTQYF.

The chain employs TRBV29-1 and TRBJ1-2; absent DNA, TCRdb's TRBD1 call cannot be checked. This CDR3 spans 15 amino acids. Germline-derived CDR1 and CDR2 are SQVTM and ANQGSEA. This CDR3 reads CSVEGTGDRRYGYTF.

The chain uses TRBV4-2 and TRBJ1-1. The CDR3 has 13 residues. Looked up from germline, CDR1 is LGHNA and CDR2 is YNFKEQ. The CDR3 region is CASSPGGGTEAFF.

The chain employs TRBV5-1 and TRBJ2-2; TCRdb names TRBD1, which stays unverified in the absence of DNA. In germline, CDR1 is SGHRS, CDR2 YFSETQ. The CDR3 extends over 16 amino acids. CDR3 region: CASSLIDGQGTGELFF.

The V and J genes are TRBV20-1 and TRBJ2-5; as DNA is missing, the TRBD1 call by TCRdb cannot be tested. The CDR3 has 14 amino acids. Germline assignment: CDR1 DFQATT and CDR2 SNEGSKA (reference sequence). CDR3 in amino acids: CSARPRDRQETQYF.

The chain joins TRBV28 to TRBJ2-5. The germline V gene encodes CDR1 MDHEN and CDR2 SYDVKM. The CDR3 spans 13 residues. CDR3 sequence: CASSLEGQETQYF. Drawing the rest from reference TRBV28 and TRBJ2-5, the complete variable domain is DVKVTQSSRYLVKRTGEKVFLECVQDMDHENMFWYRQDPGLGLRLIYFSYDVKMKEKGDIPEGYSVSREKKERFSLILESASTNQTSMYLCASSLEGQETQYFGPGTRLLVL.